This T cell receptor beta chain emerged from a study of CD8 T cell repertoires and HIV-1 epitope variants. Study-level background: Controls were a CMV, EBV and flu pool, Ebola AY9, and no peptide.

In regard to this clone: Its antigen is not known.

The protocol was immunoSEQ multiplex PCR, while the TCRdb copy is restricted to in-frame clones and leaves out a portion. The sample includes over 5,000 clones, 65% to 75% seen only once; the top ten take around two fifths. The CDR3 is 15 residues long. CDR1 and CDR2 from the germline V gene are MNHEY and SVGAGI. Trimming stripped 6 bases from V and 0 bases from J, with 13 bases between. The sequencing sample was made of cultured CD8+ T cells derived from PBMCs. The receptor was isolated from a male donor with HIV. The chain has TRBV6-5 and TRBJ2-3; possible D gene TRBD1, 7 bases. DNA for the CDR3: TGTGCCAGCAGGAAACAGGGGACTAGCACAGATACGCAGTATTTT. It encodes CASRKQGTSTDTQYF.